The 21 T cell receptor beta chains below come from one sample, sequenced in a study of control samples from healthy donors and cancer patients. The assay was immunoSEQ multiplex PCR, and TCRdb's table has in-frame clones only and misses some. The profile shows roughly 150,000 clones, roughly 93% of them singletons. The sequenced material came from blood. These receptor sequences come from a man in his fifties in good health.

V is TRBV20-1 and J is TRBJ2-1, with D uncertain. Trimming removed 3 bases from V and 4 bases from J, with 7 bases in between. Germline V lookup: CDR1 DFQATT, CDR2 SNEGSKA (reference sequence). This CDR3 has 12 amino acids. CDR3 residues: CSASDLYNEQFF. For the CDR3, the DNA is TGCAGTGCTAGTGACCTATACAATGAGCAGTTCTTC.

The chain employs TRBV3-1 (or the pseudogene TRBV3-2) and TRBJ1-6; maybe TRBD1 (6 bases). The V end was cut by 1 base, the J end by 8 bases, with 9 bases between. Germline loops: CDR1 LGHDT, CDR2 YNNKEL (reference sequence). CDR3 length: 14 amino acids. In DNA, the CDR3 is TGTGCCAGCAGCCAAGGCAGGGGACATTCACCCCTCCACTTT. This translates into CASSQGRGHSPLHF.

V usage is TRBV5-4 and J usage is TRBJ1-1; D unclear. CDR1 and CDR2 (germline): SGHNT, YYREEE (reference sequence). V lost 6 bases and J 0 bases, leaving 15 bases between the germline ends. The CDR3 sequence is 15 residues long. CDR3 coding DNA: TGTGCCAGCACACCCTTCGGGGATTTGAACACTGAAGCTTTCTTT. This sequence encodes CASTPFGDLNTEAFF.

This clone is a singleton in its sample. The chain is built from TRBV10-3 and TRBJ1-2; D call uncertain. The CDR3 is made up of 14 amino acids. Germline assignment: CDR1 ENHRY and CDR2 SYGVKD. V was shortened by 0 bases and J by 3 bases, with 8 bases between the two germline ends. CDR3 in amino acids: CAISESGYHYGYTF. For the CDR3, the DNA is TGTGCCATCAGTGAGTCCGGCTACCACTATGGCTACACCTTC.

The V gene is TRBV5-1, the J gene TRBJ2-1; D not resolved. Trimming removed 1 base from V and 1 base from J, with 6 bases in between. This CDR3 is 14 amino acids long. Germline assignment: CDR1 SGHRS and CDR2 YFSETQ. The DNA for the CDR3 is TGCGCCAGCAGCTTGCCTAGTTCCTACAATGAGCAGTTCTTC. It translates to CASSLPSSYNEQFF.

This clone was recorded once. The V gene is TRBV5-1, the J gene TRBJ2-7; 9 bases align to TRBD2. The CDR3 contains 16 residues. Germline values: CDR1 SGHRS, CDR2 YFSETQ. V shed 2 bases and J 0 bases; nucleotides not matched to a gene: 6. CDR3 DNA sequence: TGCGCCAGCAGCTTCTTAGCGGGAGAGTTCTCCTACGAGCAGTACTTC. This sequence encodes CASSFLAGEFSYEQYF.

J is TRBJ2-1 and V is TRBV19; 12 nucleotides align to TRBD2. The V gene end was trimmed by 4 bases and the J gene end by 7 bases; junction bases not matched to a gene: 5. The CDR3 is made up of 15 amino acids. Per germline, CDR1 LNHDA and CDR2 SQIVND (reference sequence). The CDR3 nucleotides read TGTGCCAGTAGTAGAGGACTAGCGGGATCGAATGAGCAGTTCTTC. This sequence encodes CASSRGLAGSNEQFF.

There are a few counts of this clone. CDR3 nucleotide sequence: TGCGCCAGCAGCCAAGAGGAATCTGGGACAGCTGGAAACACCATATATTTT. It is translated as CASSQEESGTAGNTIYF. V is TRBV4-1 and J is TRBJ1-3; 7 bases align to TRBD1. CDR3 length equals 17 residues. The junction had 7 bases not matched to a gene; V was cut back by 0 bases and J by 2 bases. Germline CDR1 MGHRA, CDR2 YSYEKL.

This rearrangement joins TRBV5-1 to TRBJ2-5, with D perhaps TRBD1 (5 bases). The CDR3 sequence is 15 residues long. Germline-derived CDR1 and CDR2 are SGHRS and YFSETQ. Trimming left V 4 bases short and J 2 bases short, with 15 bases between. DNA for the CDR3: TGCGCCAGCAGCCCGACAAATGGGGCTCAAGAGACCCAGTACTTC. Its translation is CASSPTNGAQETQYF.

The chain combines TRBV7-9 with TRBJ2-1; TRBD2 is a possible D gene (5 bases). The CDR3 runs to 15 residues. Germline V gives CDR1 SEHNR, CDR2 FQNEAQ (reference sequence). The V and J ends lost 4 bases and 8 bases respectively, with 18 bases between them. In nucleotides, the CDR3 is TGTGCCAGCAGCTCTAGCACGAGTCGGAATTATGAGCAGTTCTTC. The encoded protein is CASSSSTSRNYEQFF.

The chain has TRBV28 and TRBJ1-4; a weak D match, TRBD1 (6 bases). The CDR3 consists of 15 residues. The germline V and J ends were trimmed by 8 bases and 8 bases, with 21 bases remaining between them. Per the germline V gene, CDR1 is MDHEN and CDR2 is SYDVKM. The CDR3 region has the DNA TGTGCCAGCGCCAGGCGGACCCCGAGGGGGGAAAAACTGTTTTTT. It encodes CASARRTPRGEKLFF.

This clone was counted a single time. The V call is TRBV28, the J call TRBJ2-5; possible D gene TRBD2, 6 bases. CDR3 length equals 14 residues. Germline V CDR1 and CDR2: MDHEN, SYDVKM. V was clipped by 7 bases and J by 3 bases, with 15 bases between them. CDR3 amino acids: CASMTLAGKETQYF. In DNA, the CDR3 is TGTGCCAGCATGACACTAGCAGGAAAAGAGACCCAGTACTTC.

The chain combines TRBV28 with TRBJ1-1; D unresolved. V lost 5 bases and J lost 7, with 8 bases in between. Per the germline V gene, CDR1 is MDHEN and CDR2 is SYDVKM. The CDR3 length is 11 residues. CDR3 region: CASSLQFEAFF. Here the CDR3 DNA reads TGTGCCAGCAGTCTACAGTTTGAAGCTTTCTTT.

This clone was seen more than once but under ten times. V usage is TRBV3-1 (or the pseudogene TRBV3-2) and J usage is TRBJ1-6; D gene unclear. Germline V gene lookup returns CDR1 LGHDT and CDR2 YNNKEL (reference sequence). V dropped 0 bases and J dropped 14 bases, with 11 bases sitting between them. The CDR3 is 13 residues long. The chain's CDR3 is CASSQDRHKALHF. CDR3 bases: TGTGCCAGCAGCCAAGATCGACACAAGGCCCTCCACTTT.

The V call is TRBV7-9, the J call TRBJ2-3; 13 nucleotides line up with TRBD2. Trimming cost V 4 bases and J 2 bases; bases outside gene matches: 9. The germline gives CDR1 SEHNR, CDR2 FQNEAQ (reference sequence). The CDR3 loop spans 18 amino acids. The CDR3 here is CASSSGTGLAGLTDTQYF. In nucleotides, the CDR3 is TGTGCCAGCAGCTCCGGTACGGGACTAGCGGGACTCACAGATACGCAGTATTTT. Together with reference TRBV7-9 and TRBJ2-3, the CDR3 gives the full variable domain: DTGVSQNPRHKITKRGQNVTFRCDPISEHNRLYWYRQTLGQGPEFLTYFQNEAQLEKSRLLSDRFSAERPKGSFSTLEIQRTEQGDSAMYLCASSSGTGLAGLTDTQYFGPGTRLTVL.

The V call is TRBV6-1, the J call TRBJ2-7, with 10 bases fitting TRBD1. The V gene's germline CDR1 is MNHNS and CDR2 SASEGT. V was pared by 2 bases and J by 7 bases, with 8 bases of the junction left unmatched. This CDR3 comprises 15 residues. CDR3 nucleotide sequence: TGTGCCAGCAGTGAACCGGGACAGGGGTATTGGGAGCAGTACTTC. This gives the protein CASSEPGQGYWEQYF.

This clone has a single count. Here the CDR3 reads CASRGYRGLWSNEKLFF. CDR3 nucleotide sequence: TGTGCCAGCAGGGGTTACAGGGGCCTATGGTCTAATGAAAAACTGTTTTTT. This sequence joins TRBV27 and TRBJ1-4; 7 positions agree with TRBD1. The CDR3 contains 17 residues. The trim removed 6 bases at V and 3 bases at J, leaving 13 bases unmatched. The germline CDR1 and CDR2 sequences are MNHEY and SMNVEV (reference sequence).

J is TRBJ2-2 and V is TRBV9, with TRBD2 as a possible D gene (5 bases). Germline V lookup: CDR1 SGDLS, CDR2 YYNGEE. The CDR3 has 17 amino acids. Trimming shortened V by 1 base and J by 0 bases, and 13 bases separated the two germline ends. The CDR3 protein is CASSVRAEVANTGELFF. CDR3 nucleotide sequence: TGTGCCAGCAGCGTACGAGCGGAGGTCGCGAACACCGGGGAGCTGTTTTTT.

V and J are TRBV19 and TRBJ2-5, with D possibly being TRBD2 (6 bases). Looked up from germline, CDR1 is LNHDA and CDR2 is SQIVND (reference sequence). V dropped 3 bases and J dropped 5 bases, with 10 bases sitting between them. This CDR3 has 13 residues. CDR3 in DNA: TGTGCCAGTAGTATGGGAGGCAGGGAGACCCAGTACTTC. Its protein is CASSMGGRETQYF.

This sequence joins TRBV6-1 and TRBJ2-5; 7 bases line up with TRBD2. This CDR3 has 12 amino acids. The V segment lost 3 bases and the J segment 5 bases; nucleotides outside the gene matches: 0. Germline-derived CDR1 and CDR2 are MNHNS and SASEGT. The CDR3 spells CASSDGGETQYF. The DNA of the CDR3 is TGTGCCAGCAGTGACGGGGGGGAGACCCAGTACTTC.

The genes are TRBV10-3 and TRBJ2-1, with TRBD2 identical over 13 bases. The J segment lost 4 bases and the V segment lost 6 bases, leaving 6 bases of the junction unmatched. Germline lookup yields CDR1 ENHRY and CDR2 SYGVKD. CDR3 size: 16 residues. Here the CDR3 reads CAISSTSGRSYNEQFF. The CDR3 nucleotides read TGTGCCATCAGCTCGACTAGCGGGAGGTCATACAATGAGCAGTTCTTC.